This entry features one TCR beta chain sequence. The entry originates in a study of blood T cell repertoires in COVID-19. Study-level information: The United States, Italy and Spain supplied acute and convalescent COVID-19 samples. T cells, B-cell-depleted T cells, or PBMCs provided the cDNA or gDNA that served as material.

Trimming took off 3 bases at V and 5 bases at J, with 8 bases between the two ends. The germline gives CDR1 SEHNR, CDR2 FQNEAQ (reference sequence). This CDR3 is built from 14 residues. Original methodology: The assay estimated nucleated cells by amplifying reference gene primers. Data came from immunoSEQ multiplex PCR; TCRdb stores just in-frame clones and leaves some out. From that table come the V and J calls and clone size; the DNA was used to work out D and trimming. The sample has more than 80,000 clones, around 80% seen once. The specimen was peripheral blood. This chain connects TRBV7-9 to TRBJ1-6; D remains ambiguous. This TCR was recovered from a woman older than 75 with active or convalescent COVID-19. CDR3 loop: CASSLYGDNSPLHF. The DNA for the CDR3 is TGTGCCAGCAGCTTGTATGGAGATAATTCACCCCTCCACTTT.